The next 19 T cell receptor beta chains were all read from a single sample in a study of shared clonotypes between healthy human individuals. Naive CD8 populations comprised CD45RO-negative cells positively selected for CCR7, excluding terminally differentiated effector memory CD45RA+ cells. Sequencing was performed with immunoSEQ multiplex PCR; in TCRdb, only in-frame clones are kept and a portion is missing. This sample has approximately 810,000 clones; over 90% occur once, and the top ten carry more than 20%. The sequenced sample consisted of naive CD8+ T cells sorted from blood. The receptors were gathered from a man between 25 and 39 years old in good health.

The V gene is TRBV27, the J gene TRBJ2-2, with D possibly matching TRBD2 (6 bases). The CDR3 length is 15 residues. V lost 5 bases to trimming and J lost 5 bases, with 15 bases between them. Germline V CDR1 and CDR2: MNHEY, SMNVEV (reference sequence). CDR3 region: CASSPVEDYTGELFF. For the CDR3, the DNA is TGTGCCAGCAGTCCCGTCGAGGACTATACCGGGGAGCTGTTTTTT.

This chain links TRBV7-2 with TRBJ1-5; possibly TRBD1 for D (5 bases). V lost 6 bases to trimming and J lost 6 bases, with 24 bases between them. The CDR3 is 17 amino acids. Per germline, CDR1 SGHTA and CDR2 FQGNSA. DNA of the CDR3: TGTGCCAGCAGTCTAAATGGGGGGGGTGTAGTTGGTCAGCCCCAGCATTTT. This sequence encodes CASSLNGGGVVGQPQHF.

The CDR3 here is CSVEGTQVNTDTQYF. CDR3 DNA: TGCAGCGTTGAAGGTACGCAGGTCAACACAGATACGCAGTATTTT. V and J are TRBV29-1 and TRBJ2-3, with D uncertain. Trimming pared 1 base from V and 2 bases from J, leaving 13 bases between. Germline CDR1 SQVTM, CDR2 ANQGSEA. The CDR3 has 15 amino acids.

V usage is TRBV30 and J usage is TRBJ1-2; TRBD1 might be the D (5 bases). The CDR3 is 12 residues long. Germline lookup yields CDR1 GTSNPN and CDR2 SVGIG (reference sequence). Trimming took off 0 bases at V and 12 bases at J, with 14 bases between the two ends. The CDR3, as DNA: TGTGCCTGGAGTGTTTGGGACGAAGGTCACACCTTC. It codes for CAWSVWDEGHTF.

This clone was counted once. The chain uses TRBV7-9 and TRBJ2-7, with 7 nucleotides matching TRBD1. This CDR3 is 16 amino acids long. Germline V CDR1 and CDR2: SEHNR, FQNEAQ (reference sequence). The trim removed 4 bases at V and 5 bases at J, leaving 14 bases unmatched. Written as DNA, the CDR3 is TGTGCCAGCAGCTCAATCCGTCGACAGGGTGGCGACGAGCAGTACTTC. Amino acid sequence: CASSSIRRQGGDEQYF.

V is TRBV28 and J is TRBJ1-4, with 8 bases lining up with TRBD1. From germline, CDR1 is MDHEN and CDR2 SYDVKM. V shed 5 bases, J shed 6 bases, and the junction held 8 bases outside the gene matches. The CDR3 runs 15 residues. CDR3 sequence (DNA): TGTGCCAGCAGTCCCCGGACAGGGTTAGATGAAAAACTGTTTTTT. Protein product: CASSPRTGLDEKLFF.

There are a few counts of this clone. The rearrangement links TRBV9 to TRBJ2-3; maybe TRBD1 (7 bases). CDR1 and CDR2 from the germline V gene are SGDLS and YYNGEE. This CDR3 has 16 amino acids. V was clipped by 0 bases and J by 3 bases, with 14 bases between them. CDR3 sequence (DNA): TGTGCCAGCAGCGTAGAGGGGGCAGGGGGGACAGATACGCAGTATTTT. It specifies CASSVEGAGGTDTQYF.

The chain uses TRBV6-1 and TRBJ2-7, with a possible D match to TRBD2 (6 bases). The ends were cut back, 5 bases at V and 2 bases at J, with 16 bases in the middle. Per germline, CDR1 MNHNS and CDR2 SASEGT. The CDR3 runs 15 residues. DNA for the CDR3: TGTGCCAGCAGTCCGATTGGGGGGATCCCCTACGAGCAGTACTTC. Its protein product is CASSPIGGIPYEQYF.

V is TRBV11-2 and J is TRBJ1-1, with TRBD1 matching 8 bases. The length of the CDR3 is 15 residues. The V segment lost 4 bases and the J segment 3 bases; nucleotides outside the gene matches: 7. Germline V CDR1 and CDR2: SGHAT, FQNNGV. DNA of the CDR3: TGTGCCAGCAGCTCTCAACAGGGGGTTGACACTGAAGCTTTCTTT. It yields the protein CASSSQQGVDTEAFF. The whole variable domain, remainder taken from reference TRBV11-2 and TRBJ1-1, is EAGVAQSPRYKIIEKRQSVAFWCNPISGHATLYWYQQILGQGPKLLIQFQNNGVVDDSQLPKDRFSAERLKGVDSTLKIQPAKLEDSAVYLCASSSQQGVDTEAFFGQGTRLTVV.

This chain joins TRBV7-8 and TRBJ2-1, with TRBD2 matching over 7 bases. V shed 5 bases and J 0 bases; nucleotides not matched to a gene: 7. CDR3 length: 16 amino acids. Germline assignment: CDR1 SGHVS and CDR2 FQNEAQ. CDR3 DNA: TGTGCCAGCAGCCCATCTAGCGGACTCTCCTACAATGAGCAGTTCTTC. This codes for CASSPSSGLSYNEQFF.

Details on this clone: In the same sample, other DNA sequences code for this CDR3. The V gene is TRBV9, the J gene TRBJ2-7, with D hard to call. This CDR3 comprises 13 residues. With 0 bases removed from V and 1 base from J, the gap between germline ends came to 5 bases. The germline V gene encodes CDR1 SGDLS and CDR2 YYNGEE. The CDR3 DNA sequence: TGTGCCAGCAGCGTAGACGGATCCTACGAGCAGTACTTC. Protein sequence: CASSVDGSYEQYF.

The chain uses TRBV19 and TRBJ2-2; 12 bases line up with TRBD2. The CDR3 is 18 amino acids. Per germline, CDR1 LNHDA and CDR2 SQIVND (reference sequence). The V and J ends lost 5 bases and 6 bases, in that order; junction bases with no gene match: 13. The CDR3 coding sequence is TGTGCCAGTAGTCTCCCCCCGACTAGCGGGAGCGCCTCCGGGGAGCTGTTTTTT. Translated, it gives CASSLPPTSGSASGELFF.

V gene TRBV6-1 combines with J gene TRBJ2-1; D remains unclear. Germline values: CDR1 MNHNS, CDR2 SASEGT. The CDR3 loop spans 10 amino acids. Trimming pared 5 bases from V and 6 bases from J, leaving 2 bases between. In DNA, the CDR3 is TGTGCCAGCAGTCGCAATGAGCAGTTCTTC. Protein product: CASSRNEQFF.

The J gene is TRBJ2-7, the V gene TRBV7-9; 9 positions agree with TRBD1. In germline, CDR1 is SEHNR, CDR2 FQNEAQ (reference sequence). After removal of 1 base from V and 5 bases from J, the junction contained 3 bases not matched to a gene. The CDR3 is 14 amino acids. In DNA form, the CDR3 reads TGTGCCAGCAGCTTAGATGACAGGGGGAACGAGCAGTACTTC. Translation: CASSLDDRGNEQYF.

The rearrangement joins TRBV10-1 to TRBJ2-7; D not resolved. CDR3 length equals 13 residues. Trimming stripped 4 bases from V and 1 base from J, with 8 bases between. Per the germline V gene, CDR1 is WNHNN and CDR2 is SYGVQD (reference sequence). The CDR3 nucleotides read TGCGCCAGCAGTGTTGGTGGATCCTACGAGCAGTACTTC. This gives the protein CASSVGGSYEQYF.

The CDR3 sequence: CASSPEWGFNYGYTF. CDR3 sequence (DNA): TGTGCCAGCAGCCCAGAATGGGGATTTAACTATGGCTACACCTTC. The chain carries TRBV7-9 and TRBJ1-2; the D is unclear. Germline assignment: CDR1 SEHNR and CDR2 FQNEAQ (reference sequence). V lost 5 bases and J lost 1, with 14 bases in between. The CDR3 covers 15 residues.

The J gene is TRBJ2-3, the V gene TRBV7-9; D could derive from TRBD1 or TRBD2 (5 bases each). V was clipped by 4 bases and J by 3 bases, with 17 bases between them. Germline CDR1 SEHNR, CDR2 FQNEAQ (reference sequence). The CDR3 totals 16 residues. CDR3: CASSSPRGGGTDTQYF. The CDR3 nucleotides are TGTGCCAGCAGCTCACCCCGGGGCGGAGGTACAGATACGCAGTATTTT.

This chain links TRBV27 with TRBJ2-3; possibly TRBD2 for D (6 bases). V lost 2 bases and J lost 5, with 14 bases in between. CDR1 and CDR2 (germline): MNHEY, SMNVEV (reference sequence). The CDR3 length is 15 residues. The DNA of the CDR3 is TGTGCCAGCAGTTTAGGAGGGAGGCGGGAAGATACGCAGTATTTT. Translating gives CASSLGGRREDTQYF.

The rearrangement joins TRBV6-1 to TRBJ1-5; weak D call: TRBD1 (5 bases). The CDR3 has 12 residues. In germline, CDR1 is MNHNS, CDR2 SASEGT. Trimming removed 6 bases at V and 7 bases at J, with 10 bases between. The chain's CDR3 is CASRLDNQPQHF. CDR3 nucleotides: TGTGCCAGCAGACTGGACAACCAGCCCCAGCATTTT.